This T cell receptor beta chain was sequenced for a study of CD8+ T cells in alopecia areata. RNA extraction and reverse transcription yielded cDNA as sequencing template. Data came from immunoSEQ multiplex PCR; TCRdb stores just in-frame clones and leaves some out. The sample has tens of thousands of clones; roughly 30% are singletons. The CDR3 runs to 13 residues. Germline V gene sequence: CDR1 SGHTA, CDR2 FQGNSA. Trimming removed 9 bases from V and 2 bases from J, with 12 bases in between. Treatment meaning: oral pan-JAK inhibitor, 5-10 mg twice daily. The chain uses TRBV7-2 and TRBJ2-3, with D perhaps assigned TRBD1 or TRBD2 (5 bases each). This TCR was sampled from a human donor with alopecia areata. Source: CD8+ T cells sorted from blood, taken at week 4, from a patient treated with tofacitinib. In DNA, the CDR3 is TGTGCCAGACGGGACCCTCACACAGATACGCAGTATTTT. Its protein is CARRDPHTDTQYF.